Presented here are 18 T cell receptor beta chains from one specimen sequenced in a study of blood T cell repertoires in COVID-19 (TCRdb year 2020). Library prep was done by the immunoSEQ multiplex PCR assay. Imported from immuneACCESS, the table was reduced by TCRdb to in-frame sequences with V and J called. These copies leave out some clones; in studies compared against another copy, an unresolved V gene accounts for under half, and the cause of the remainder is not known. The table for this sample lists 50,000 to 75,000 clones; more than 65% of them were counted only once. Together, the top ten hold approximately 20% of the sample. The sample consisted of peripheral blood. The receptors shown here come from a woman over 75 with active or convalescent COVID-19.

V usage is TRBV19 and J usage is TRBJ1-2; 7 bases are shared with TRBD1. This CDR3 has 15 residues. Germline V gene lookup returns CDR1 LNHDA and CDR2 SQIVND (reference sequence). V shed 4 bases and J 1 base; nucleotides not matched to a gene: 6. CDR3 DNA: TGTGCCAGTAGTACCCCCGGGACAGTTAACTATGGCTACACCTTC. Protein product: CASSTPGTVNYGYTF. The variable domain in full, with the rest retrieved from reference TRBV19 and TRBJ1-2, is DGGITQSPKYLFRKEGQNVTLSCEQNLNHDAMYWYRQDPGQGLRLIYYSQIVNDFQKGDIAEGYSVSREKKESFPLTVTSAQKNPTAFYLCASSTPGTVNYGYTFGSGTRLTVV.

The chain links TRBV4-1 to TRBJ1-2, with D perhaps TRBD1 (5 bases). With 5 bases removed from V and 4 bases from J, the gap between germline ends came to 14 bases. CDR1 is MGHRA and CDR2 is YSYEKL in the germline V gene. The CDR3 length is 14 residues. The CDR3 loop reads CASSFQGPRYGYTF. The DNA for the CDR3 is TGCGCCAGCAGCTTCCAGGGTCCGCGCTATGGCTACACCTTC.

This clone was counted a few times. The chain carries TRBV2 and TRBJ1-4, with 8 positions matching TRBD1. Losses at the gene ends were 7 bases for V and 8 bases for J; bases not matched to a gene: 6. CDR3 length: 13 amino acids. The germline CDR1 and CDR2 sequences are SNHLY and FYNNEI. The CDR3 DNA is TGTGCCAGCAACATGGACAGGGTAGAAAAACTGTTTTTT. Translated, it gives CASNMDRVEKLFF.

The gene calls are TRBV10-3 and TRBJ1-2; no reliable D call. Germline V lookup: CDR1 ENHRY, CDR2 SYGVKD. The CDR3 has 14 amino acids. V was pared by 2 bases and J by 7 bases, with 14 bases between. CDR3 protein: CAISEPSDGGGYTF. The CDR3 nucleotides read TGTGCCATCAGTGAGCCTTCGGACGGAGGTGGCTACACCTTC.

J is TRBJ1-5 and V is TRBV7-9, with TRBD1 matching over 7 bases. The germline V gene has CDR1 SEHNR and CDR2 FQNEAQ (reference sequence). After removal of 2 bases from V and 5 bases from J, the junction contained 0 bases not matched to a gene. The CDR3 is 13 residues long. The DNA of the CDR3 is TGTGCCAGCAGCTTACAGGGGGATCAGCCCCAGCATTTT. Translating it yields CASSLQGDQPQHF.

This clone has a single count. CDR3 loop: CASTPTGSRSGYTF. The CDR3 DNA is TGTGCCAGCACCCCGACAGGGAGCAGATCTGGCTACACCTTC. This rearrangement joins TRBV6-5 to TRBJ1-2; 7 nucleotides align to TRBD1. This CDR3 contains 14 residues. Per germline, CDR1 MNHEY and CDR2 SVGAGI. Trimming took 7 bases from V and 7 from J; bases not matched to a gene: 12.

The V call is TRBV19, the J call TRBJ1-1; 8 nucleotides line up with TRBD1. The CDR3 consists of 14 residues. Germline values: CDR1 LNHDA, CDR2 SQIVND (reference sequence). J lost 4 bases, V lost 6 bases, and 7 bases had no gene match. CDR3 in amino acids: CASRLQGAVTEAFF. The CDR3 DNA reads as TGTGCCAGTAGGTTGCAGGGGGCTGTCACTGAAGCTTTCTTT.

CDR3 DNA sequence: TGTGCCAGCAGTTACTCGTCGGGGGACACTGAAGCTTTCTTT. Translated, it gives CASSYSSGDTEAFF. The V and J genes are TRBV6-2 or TRBV6-3 and TRBJ1-1, with TRBD1 as a possible D gene (5 bases). Germline-derived CDR1 and CDR2 are MNHEY and SVGEGT. With 0 bases removed from V and 3 bases from J, the gap between germline ends came to 8 bases. This CDR3 is 14 amino acids long.

The chain links TRBV5-1 to TRBJ2-2; TRBD1 might be the D (6 bases). V was trimmed by 1 base and J by 2 bases, leaving 12 bases between them. Germline lookup yields CDR1 SGHRS and CDR2 YFSETQ. This CDR3 contains 16 residues. CDR3 in DNA: TGCGCCAGCAGCTTGCTCGCAGGGGATAACACCGGGGAGCTGTTTTTT. It translates to CASSLLAGDNTGELFF.

This sequence joins TRBV2 and TRBJ1-5; D is ambiguous. This CDR3 region has 15 residues. V dropped 7 bases and J dropped 0 bases, with 13 bases sitting between them. Germline V gene data show CDR1 as SNHLY and CDR2 as FYNNEI. CDR3 sequence reads: CASIRIPGSNQPQHF. The CDR3 bases are TGTGCCAGCATTAGGATCCCGGGTAGCAATCAGCCCCAGCATTTT.

The chain carries TRBV2 and TRBJ1-3; a weak D match, TRBD1 (5 bases). Germline V CDR1 and CDR2: SNHLY, FYNNEI. This CDR3 spans 18 amino acids. With 5 bases removed from V and 0 bases from J, the gap between germline ends came to 20 bases. Here the CDR3 DNA reads TGTGCCAGCAGTTCTGATGCGGGAGGGGCAGCCTCTGGAAACACCATATATTTT. This sequence encodes CASSSDAGGAASGNTIYF.

This clone was counted once. The rearrangement joins TRBV5-1 to TRBJ1-1, with 7 bases identical to TRBD1. This CDR3 is built from 14 residues. Germline V gene data show CDR1 as SGHRS and CDR2 as YFSETQ. V was clipped by 4 bases and J by 4 bases; unmatched bases: 7. In nucleotides, the CDR3 is TGCGCCAGCAGCATTCAGGGGGTAAGCACTGAAGCTTTCTTT. The encoded protein is CASSIQGVSTEAFF.

V gene TRBV11-2 combines with J gene TRBJ2-7; a possible D gene is TRBD2 (5 bases). Trimming stripped 0 bases from V and 2 bases from J, with 11 bases between. Germline CDR1 SGHAT, CDR2 FQNNGV. CDR3 size: 15 residues. The CDR3 DNA follows: TGTGCCAGCAGCTTAGATGGCGGGCCCGCCTACGAGCAGTACTTC. This encodes CASSLDGGPAYEQYF.

The chain has TRBV12-3 or TRBV12-4 and TRBJ2-7, with D perhaps matching TRBD2 (5 bases). The ends were cut back, 8 bases at V and 3 bases at J, with 8 bases in the middle. The CDR3 is 11 amino acids. The CDR3 DNA reads TGTGCCAGCCGTGGAGGCTACGAGCAGTACTTC. The encoded protein is CASRGGYEQYF.

The chain uses TRBV3-1 (or the pseudogene TRBV3-2) and TRBJ2-2; D may be TRBD2 (5 bases). Trimming cost V 5 bases and J 3 bases, with 13 bases left between them. The CDR3 runs to 15 residues. Germline V CDR1 and CDR2: LGHDT, YNNKEL (reference sequence). CDR3 sequence: CASSDTGDYTGELFF. DNA of the CDR3: TGTGCCAGCAGCGACACCGGGGATTACACCGGGGAGCTGTTTTTT.

This chain uses TRBV5-1 with TRBJ2-1; tentatively, D is TRBD2 (7 bases). The CDR3 spans 16 residues. V lost 0 bases and J lost 0, with 10 bases in between. CDR1 and CDR2 (germline): SGHRS, YFSETQ. The CDR3 region is CASSLVGGASYNEQFF. CDR3 nucleotide sequence: TGCGCCAGCAGCTTGGTAGGGGGGGCCTCCTACAATGAGCAGTTCTTC.

V usage is TRBV5-1 and J usage is TRBJ1-1; no definite D call. Trimming left V 7 bases short and J 1 base short, with 11 bases between. The germline CDR1 and CDR2 sequences are SGHRS and YFSETQ. The CDR3 has 13 amino acids. This CDR3 is CASSRAGNTEAFF. In DNA, the CDR3 is TGCGCCAGCTCTCGAGCGGGGAACACTGAAGCTTTCTTT.

V usage is TRBV19 and J usage is TRBJ1-5; D not resolved. Germline V gene data show CDR1 as LNHDA and CDR2 as SQIVND (reference sequence). V was trimmed by 5 bases and J by 6 bases, leaving 17 bases between them. The CDR3 contains 15 residues. This chain's CDR3 is CASSPIAGKGQPQHF. CDR3 bases: TGTGCCAGTAGTCCTATCGCGGGGAAGGGTCAGCCCCAGCATTTT.